This paragraph covers one TCR beta chain sequence. The target antigen is unknown. This sample stems from a study of T cell responses to AZD1222 COVID-19 vaccine. Study results and caveats: The donor cohort was predominantly white British with a female majority, and clonal diversity may have been underestimated. Of spike-specific TCRs, nearly half reportedly target regions left unmutated in variants.

Unmatched junction bases numbered 6, after V lost 3 bases and J lost 4 bases. The CDR3 runs to 16 residues. From germline, CDR1 is LNHDA and CDR2 SQIVND (reference sequence). Using immunoSEQ multiplex PCR, the repertoire was profiled, and TCRdb retains in-frame clones only, with some absent. The repertoire holds over 120,000 clones, with approximately 94% as singletons. Sample: peripheral blood, taken on day 0 of AZD1222 vaccination. This receptor was obtained from an adult in good health. V is TRBV19 and J is TRBJ2-5, with 12 nucleotides matching TRBD1. The chain's CDR3 is CASSIQPGQGAETQYF. The CDR3 DNA is TGTGCCAGTAGTATTCAACCGGGACAGGGGGCAGAGACCCAGTACTTC.